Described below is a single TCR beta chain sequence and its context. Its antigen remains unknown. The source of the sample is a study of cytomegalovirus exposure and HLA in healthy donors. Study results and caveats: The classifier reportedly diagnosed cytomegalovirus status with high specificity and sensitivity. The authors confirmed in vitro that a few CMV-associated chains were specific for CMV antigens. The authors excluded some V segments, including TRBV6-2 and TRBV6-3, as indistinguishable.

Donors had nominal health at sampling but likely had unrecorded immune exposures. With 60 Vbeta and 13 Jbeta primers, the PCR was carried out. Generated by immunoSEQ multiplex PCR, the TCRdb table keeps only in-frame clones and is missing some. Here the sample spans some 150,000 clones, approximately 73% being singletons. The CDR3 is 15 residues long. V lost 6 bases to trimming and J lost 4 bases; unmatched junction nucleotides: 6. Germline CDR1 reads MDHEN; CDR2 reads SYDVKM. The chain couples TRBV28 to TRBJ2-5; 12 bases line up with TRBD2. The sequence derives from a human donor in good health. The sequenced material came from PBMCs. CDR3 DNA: TGTGCCAGCAGGGCTAGCGGGGGGGCCACAGAGACCCAGTACTTC. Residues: CASRASGGATETQYF.